This is a list of T cell receptor beta chains from one sample in a study of immune heterogeneity within non-small cell lung tumors. Each CDR3 protein is one row after TCRdb ran MiXCR on the multiplex PCR reads. The sample contains fewer than 10,000 distinct CDR3 sequences, roughly a third of which appear only once. Material: lung tumor tissue. Receptors were obtained from a man aged 60 to 69 with non-small cell lung cancer. Both conserved end residues are part of each CDR3.

TRBV28	CASSIQGTDTQYF
TRBV14	CASSQGGSYNEQFF
TRBV30	CASTGFIVIDTQYF
TRBV24-1	CATSDLGGPRSDNEKLFF